Each of the 6 T cell receptor beta chains below was sequenced from the same sample in a study of T cell changes during pregnancy in multiple sclerosis. This table comes from immunoSEQ multiplex PCR, and its TCRdb copy is limited to in-frame clones, with some not included. Here the sample spans 45,000 or so clones, 80% to 95% being singletons. Sequences were derived from CD8+ T cells from peripheral blood mononuclear cells, sampled in the second trimester of pregnancy. These receptor sequences come from a female donor with multiple sclerosis, enrolled in a pregnancy study.

CDR3 in DNA: TGTGCCAGCAGTGGTACAGGGGGCCGCCACGAGCAGTACTTC. Translating it yields CASSGTGGRHEQYF. The chain uses TRBV2 and TRBJ2-7; 9 bases agree with TRBD1. Germline V CDR1 and CDR2: SNHLY, FYNNEI. Germline trimming cut 4 bases from V and 5 bases from J; bases unmatched to any gene: 6. There are 14 residues in the CDR3. Looking up the rest from reference TRBV2 and TRBJ2-7 gives the full variable domain: EPEVTQTPSHQVTQMGQEVILRCVPISNHLYFYWYRQILGQKVEFLVSFYNNEISEKSEIFDDQFSVERPDGSNFTLKIRSTKLEDSAMYFCASSGTGGRHEQYFGPGTRLTVT.

This chain links TRBV13 with TRBJ2-2; D is uncertain. Per the germline V gene, CDR1 is PRHDT and CDR2 is FYEKMQ (reference sequence). The CDR3 has 12 amino acids. V lost 7 bases and J 6 bases, leaving 9 bases between the germline ends. CDR3 nucleotide sequence: TGTGCCAGCACTCCAGGTCCCGGGGAGCTGTTTTTT. Translated: CASTPGPGELFF.

The chain employs TRBV9 and TRBJ2-3; weak D call: TRBD1 (5 bases). Trimming removed 2 bases from V and 3 bases from J, with 16 bases in between. CDR1 SGDLS and CDR2 YYNGEE come from the germline V gene. The CDR3 is 16 amino acids. The CDR3 here is CASSVPRGSTTDTQYF. In DNA form, the CDR3 reads TGTGCCAGCAGCGTTCCAAGGGGAAGCACGACAGATACGCAGTATTTT.

The rearrangement joins TRBV5-8 to TRBJ2-7; 7 bases map to TRBD1. CDR1 is SGHTS and CDR2 is YDEGEE in the germline V gene. The CDR3 runs 15 residues. J gave up 5 bases and V 3 bases, and 11 bases lay outside the gene matches. The CDR3 DNA is TGTGCCAGCAGCTCATACAGGGGACAATCCCACGAGCAGTACTTC. Translation: CASSSYRGQSHEQYF. Drawing the rest from reference TRBV5-8 and TRBJ2-7, the complete variable domain is EAGVTQSPTHLIKTRGQQATLRCSPISGHTSVYWYQQALGLGLQFLLWYDEGEERNRGNFPPRFSGRQFPNYSSELNVNALELEDSALYLCASSSYRGQSHEQYFGPGTRLTVT.

The chain carries TRBV4-2 and TRBJ2-7; D ambiguous. The CDR3 runs 11 residues. Deletions cut 0 bases from V and 7 bases from J, with 4 bases between. Germline CDR1 and CDR2: LGHNA and YNFKEQ. This CDR3 is CASSQDREQYF. The CDR3 DNA follows: TGTGCCAGCAGCCAAGATAGAGAGCAGTACTTC.

The J gene is TRBJ2-1, the V gene TRBV6-5; 9 positions match TRBD2. Trimming removed 8 bases from V and 10 bases from J; junction bases left unmatched: 12. Germline lookup yields CDR1 MNHEY and CDR2 SVGAGI. The CDR3 loop spans 14 amino acids. The CDR3 DNA reads as TGTGCCAGCGGCCCCTCGTTAGCGGGGGACGAGCAGTTCTTC. Protein product: CASGPSLAGDEQFF.